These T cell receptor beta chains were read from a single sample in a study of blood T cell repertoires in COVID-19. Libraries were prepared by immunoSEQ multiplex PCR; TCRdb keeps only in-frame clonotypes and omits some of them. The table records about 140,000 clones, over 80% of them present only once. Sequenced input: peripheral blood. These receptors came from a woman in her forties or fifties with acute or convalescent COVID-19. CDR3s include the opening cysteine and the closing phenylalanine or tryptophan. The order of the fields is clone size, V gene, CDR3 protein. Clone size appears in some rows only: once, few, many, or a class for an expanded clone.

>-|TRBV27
CASSPSDFYEQYF
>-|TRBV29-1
CSVGWLDTEAFF
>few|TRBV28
CASSLGGQPQHF
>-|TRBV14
CASSPGQGYYEQYF
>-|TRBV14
CASSQTSPSYEQYF
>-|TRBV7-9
CASSLQPSGANVLTF
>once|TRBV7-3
CASSLTLGARTEAFF
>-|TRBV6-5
CAVGRASGYEQYF
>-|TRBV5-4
CASSFNRDYGYTF
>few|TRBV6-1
CASSEQGHRNQPQHF
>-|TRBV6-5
CASSSDTYSNQPQHF
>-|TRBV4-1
CASSPTSDANTGELFF
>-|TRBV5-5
CASSPLTSIAYNEQFF
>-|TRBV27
CASSLPSRDTQYF
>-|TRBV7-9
CASSLAGEGPDGYTF
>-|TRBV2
CASRGQGTPGEKLFF
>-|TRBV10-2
CASSEEGINYGYTF
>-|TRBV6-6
CASSYGGSNTEAFF
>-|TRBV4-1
CASSRGLAGGPSSYNEQFF
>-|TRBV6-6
CASTGRGRANTGELFF
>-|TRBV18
CASSAGTGGTTNEKLFF
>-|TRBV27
CASSSGLAYEQYF
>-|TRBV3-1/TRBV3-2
CASSQVTGYEKLFF
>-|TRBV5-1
CASSLGLAGGNVDEQFF
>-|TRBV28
CASSPWTGPGELFF
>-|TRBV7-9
CASSPPSYTGTQDTQYF
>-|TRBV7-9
CASSAENGNTIYF
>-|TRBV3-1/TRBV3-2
CASSQATGGVGNQPQHF
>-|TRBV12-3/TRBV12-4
CASSPGGSYEQYF
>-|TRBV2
CASSDRVGNTEAFF
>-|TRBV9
CASSVDRGPPHYTF
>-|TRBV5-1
CASSPRSDGLTEAFF
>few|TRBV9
CASSPHSNPYNEQFF
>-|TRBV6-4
CASSEGAGAHYEQYF
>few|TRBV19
CASSGGSNSPLHF
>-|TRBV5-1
CASSRDRALNEQFF
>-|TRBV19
CASSILDRGGKTEAFF
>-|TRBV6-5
CASYPWPFPPEAFF
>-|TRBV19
CASSLYPTGTYNEQFF
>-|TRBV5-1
CASSLPQGSENTIYF
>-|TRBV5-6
CASSFKGENSPLHF
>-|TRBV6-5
CASSYPGQVGHPIAFF
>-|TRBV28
CASSLFLVGVDVSYGYTF
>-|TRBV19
CASSFDRGQTQYF
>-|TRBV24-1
CATSDLRGYGYTF
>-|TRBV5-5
CASNIIGQGTEAFF
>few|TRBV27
CASSFQLSYEQYF
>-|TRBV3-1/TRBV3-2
CASSLQGVSADTQYF
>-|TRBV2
CASRNRGGNEKLFF